The T cell receptor (beta chain) described here comes from a study of vaccination effects on CD4 cells after COVID-19 (dated by TCRdb to between 2022 and 2023). For the study in its entirety: Across the study, the median time from the second dose to post-vaccine sampling was 72 days (range 14 to 241). SARS-CoV-2 spike-specific CD4+ TCR repertoires from before and after mRNA vaccination were compared in COVID-19 convalescent patients and in infection-naive vaccine recipients. Altogether, 10 COVID-19 convalescent patients and a handful of SARS-CoV-2-naive healthy vaccine recipients made up the full study. Cultures from other donors in the study were sequenced with the Oncomine TCR Beta short-read assay on an Illumina iSeq 100. Study-wide conclusions, independent of this receptor: Only a small number of convalescent patients were included, and no early post-infection timepoints were available, which limited the study. Marked clonal contraction was observed in both infection-induced and vaccine-induced clones at late post-vaccination timepoints, consistent with waning T cell responses. Among healthy vaccine recipients, nearly all vaccine-induced clones were SARS-CoV-2 mono-reactive, and only 1 of 255 was cross-reactive with common cold coronaviruses.

V drops 1 base and J drops 0 bases, leaving 11 bases in between. CDR1 and CDR2, looked up from the germline V gene, are SGHRS and YFSETQ. Including the terminal cysteine and phenylalanine, the CDR3 comprises 16 residues. Only CDR3 DNA remains: 48 bases, in frame from the first base. To identify antigen-specific CD4+ T cell clonotypes by their expansion, the ViraFEST assay first stimulated PBMC with viral peptide pools and then applied TCR sequencing. After around eleven days of culture, CD4+ T cells were isolated with the EasySep CD4+ T cell isolation kit. Two doses of either the BNT162b2 or the mRNA-1273 mRNA SARS-CoV-2 vaccine were administered to participants. None of the healthy vaccine recipients had a prior SARS-CoV-2 infection, which was confirmed by nucleocapsid antibody tests that came back negative both before and after vaccination. Each well held around 2 million PBMC cultured in IMDM containing roughly 5.1% human AB serum, approximately 10 IU/ml IL-2 and gentamicin, along with about 9.3 ug/ml peptides. On days 3 and 7, half of the culture medium was replaced with fresh IL-2-containing medium. Unless noted otherwise, every peptide stimulation condition was grown in triplicate wells. PBMC were separated from whole blood using Ficoll-Paque Plus gradient centrifugation and were then either cryopreserved at -140C or used fresh. The overlapping peptide pools covered the spike proteins of SARS-CoV-2 and of the common cold coronaviruses HCoV-NL63, HCoV-OC43 and HCoV-229E. The QIAamp micro DNA kit was used to extract genomic DNA from the cultured CD4+ T cells.

About this clone itself: Its specific antigen is unknown. No base quality information exists; no much larger clone differs at one position.

The method was the immunoSEQ multiplex PCR assay. DNA from the cultured and isolated CD4+ T cells underwent TCR beta CDR3 sequencing. The paper's data handling went like this. Non-productive TCR sequences were removed and reads were trimmed to the CDR3 region, keeping CDR3s of at least 7 amino acids. The MANAFEST web app was used to identify antigen-specific clonotypes by comparing expansion in peptide wells with expansion in reference cultures. To be called positive, a clone needed expansion at FDR<0.05 compared with the reference and with all other wells, an odds ratio greater than 5, and a frequency greater than 0.1% in two replicate wells. Clonotypes significantly expanded in SARS-CoV-2 spike wells and in at least one common cold coronavirus spike condition were defined as cross-reactive. CDR3 similarity was assessed by Levenshtein distance with the stringdist R package, and unrooted trees were built with ape in R 3.6.1. TCRdb provides this immuneACCESS table in a form limited to in-frame rearrangements. Some clones are lacking; in checked studies, under half of them reflect an unresolved V gene, and why the rest are absent is not known. Clone size and V and J calls were adopted from that table, with D and trimming inferred from the DNA. This sample lists fewer than 35,000 clones; approximately 79% were detected once. The ten largest clones take up less than 6% of the sample.

The sequence joins TRBV5-1 to TRBJ1-5; the D gene cannot be named for sure. The sequence was collected from a human donor who received a COVID-19 vaccine. Some clones in this sample may be carry-over from other donors' samples. The starting material was CD4+ T cells from PBMCs cultured with SARS-CoV-2 spike peptides, obtained after COVID-19 vaccination. The cell subset or site tag for this specimen amounts to: SARS-CoV-2 spike overlapping peptide pool stimulation. The sequence in DNA is TGCGCCAGCAGCTTGTGGCCAGGAAATAGCAATCAGCCCCAGCATTTT. Translated, this gives CASSLWPGNSNQPQHF.